Listed below are T cell receptor beta chains from one sample, sequenced in a study of regulatory T cells in long-lasting Graves disease. TCRdb re-called the multiplex PCR reads with MiXCR, one entry per CDR3 protein. The table includes about 470,000 distinct CDR3 sequences, more than 20% detected once. The sample in question was peripheral blood mononuclear cells (PBMCs), obtained when the disease was refractory, from a patient treated with antithyroid drugs. The receptor source for this set is a female donor with Graves disease. Each CDR3 is given with its conserved first and last residue. A D gene is named only where the DNA matches it firmly. Size is omitted from some rows. Given values are once, few, many or a class for expanded clones.

CDR3 protein,CDR3 DNA,J gene,D gene,clone size,V gene
CASSAGGLAVEQYF,TGTGCCAGCAGTGCGGGGGGACTAGCGGTCGAGCAGTACTTC,TRBJ2-7,TRBD2,many,TRBV2
CASSGYGANHEQYF,TGCGCCAGCAGCGGGTACGGAGCAAACCACGAGCAGTACTTC,TRBJ2-7,.,.,TRBV5-1
CASSYRGGGRNQPQHF,TGTGCCAGCAGTTACCGGGGTGGGGGTCGCAATCAGCCCCAGCATTTT,TRBJ1-5,.,many,TRBV6-9
CSAWTGFEQYF,TGCAGCGCGTGGACAGGCTTCGAGCAGTACTTC,TRBJ2-7,TRBD1,.,TRBV29-1
CASRPAAGDTQYF,TGTGCCAGCAGGCCCGCAGCGGGAGATACGCAGTATTTT,TRBJ2-3,.,.,TRBV6-1
CASSSQELGSHEQYF,TGTGCCAGCAGTTCCCAGGAACTAGGGTCCCACGAGCAGTACTTC,TRBJ2-7,.,many,TRBV28
CSVDASGTYEQYF,TGCAGCGTTGACGCTAGCGGAACCTACGAGCAGTACTTC,TRBJ2-7,TRBD2,few,TRBV29-1
CASSQDAGGMNTGELFF,TGTGCCAGCAGCCAAGATGCGGGAGGAATGAACACCGGGGAGCTGTTTTTT,TRBJ2-2,TRBD2,few,TRBV3-1
CASSSDRGLNTGELFF,TGTGCCAGCAGTTCGGACAGGGGGCTCAACACCGGGGAGCTGTTTTTT,TRBJ2-2,TRBD1,few,TRBV2
CSVEDGQETYEQYF,TGCAGCGTTGAAGATGGACAGGAAACCTACGAGCAGTACTTC,TRBJ2-7,TRBD1,few,TRBV29-1
CASSYGGVWDNSPLHF,TGTGCCAGCAGTTACGGAGGGGTTTGGGACAATTCACCCCTCCACTTT,TRBJ1-6,.,.,TRBV6-5
CSARDLLRLETQYF,TGCAGTGCTAGAGATCTTCTTAGGCTAGAGACCCAGTACTTC,TRBJ2-5,.,.,TRBV20-1
CASSYGTQETQYF,TGTGCCAGCAGTTACGGGACGCAAGAGACCCAGTACTTC,TRBJ2-5,.,many,TRBV6-5
CSAGGGRETQYF,TGCAGCGCTGGAGGGGGTCGAGAGACCCAGTACTTC,TRBJ2-5,.,few,TRBV29-1
CASSPPDSENIQYF,TGTGCCAGCAGCCCTCCTGACTCCGAAAACATTCAGTACTTC,TRBJ2-4,.,.,TRBV6-1
CASSFTENYEQYF,TGTGCCAGCAGCTTCACAGAGAACTACGAGCAGTACTTC,TRBJ2-7,.,many,TRBV11-2
CSARDGREVHEQYF,TGCAGTGCTAGAGATGGGCGGGAGGTACACGAGCAGTACTTC,TRBJ2-7,TRBD2,.,TRBV20-1
CASSVSGEGYEQYF,TGTGCCAGTAGTGTCTCGGGAGAGGGTTACGAGCAGTACTTC,TRBJ2-7,.,.,TRBV19
CAWSVLRSRMGGVDEKLFF,TGTGCCTGGAGTGTACTTCGATCAAGAATGGGCGGGGTTGATGAAAAACTGTTTTTT,TRBJ1-4,.,many,TRBV30
CASRQFGRLTGELFF,TGTGCCAGCAGACAATTTGGGCGGCTGACCGGGGAGCTGTTTTTT,TRBJ2-2,.,.,TRBV3-1
CSYRTSASYEQYF,TGCAGCTATCGGACTAGCGCGTCCTACGAGCAGTACTTC,TRBJ2-7,TRBD2,few,TRBV29-1
CASPKGIEAFF,TGTGCCAGCCCTAAAGGGATTGAAGCTTTCTTT,TRBJ1-1,.,few,TRBV6-4
CASSEGLAGGVSYEQYF,TGTGCCAGCAGTGAGGGACTAGCGGGAGGAGTCAGCTACGAGCAGTACTTC,TRBJ2-7,TRBD2,many,TRBV2
CASSLEGPLMNQPQHF,TGTGCCAGCAGCTTAGAAGGGCCCCTTATGAATCAGCCCCAGCATTTT,TRBJ1-5,.,many,TRBV7-2
CASSDRGWETQYF,TGTGCCAGCAGCGACAGGGGTTGGGAGACCCAGTACTTC,TRBJ2-5,TRBD1,many,TRBV12-3/TRBV12-4
CSADRGGNTGELFF,TGCAGTGCTGACCGCGGGGGGAACACCGGGGAGCTGTTTTTT,TRBJ2-2,TRBD2,many,TRBV20-1